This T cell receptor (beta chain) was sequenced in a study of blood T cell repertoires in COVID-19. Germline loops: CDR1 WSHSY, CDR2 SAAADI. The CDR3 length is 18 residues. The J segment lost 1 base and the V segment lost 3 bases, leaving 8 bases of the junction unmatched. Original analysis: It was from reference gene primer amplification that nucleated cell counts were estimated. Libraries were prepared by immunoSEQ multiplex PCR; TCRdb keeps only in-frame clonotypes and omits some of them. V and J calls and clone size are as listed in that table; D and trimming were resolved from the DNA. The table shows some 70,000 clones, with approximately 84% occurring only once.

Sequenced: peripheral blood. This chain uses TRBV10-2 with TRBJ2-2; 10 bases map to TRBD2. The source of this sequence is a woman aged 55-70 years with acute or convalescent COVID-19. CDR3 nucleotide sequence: TGCGCCAGCAGTGATGACCCTAGCGGGGGCCTGAACACCGGGGAGCTGTTTTTT. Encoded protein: CASSDDPSGGLNTGELFF.